This T cell receptor (beta chain) was documented in a study of beta chain features in type 1 diabetes. Sequencing targeted expressed TCRB transcripts, as all isolated RNA had been reverse transcribed. Using immunoSEQ multiplex PCR, the repertoire was profiled, and TCRdb retains in-frame clones only, with some absent. The sample lists some 220,000 clones; approximately 10% were seen once. V shed 3 bases and J shed 3 bases, with 14 bases lying between them. Germline loops: CDR1 MGHDK, CDR2 SYGVNS. This CDR3 is 15 amino acids long. At least ten counts were recorded for this clone. This rearrangement joins TRBV25-1 to TRBJ1-1; D ambiguous. This receptor was identified in a young man in good health. Sequenced input: central memory CD4+ T cells from blood. CDR3 in DNA: TGTGCCAGCAGTGACTTATCGGGTAAGGACACTGAAGCTTTCTTT. It codes for CASSDLSGKDTEAFF.